The next 5 T cell receptor beta chains were all read from a single sample in a study of T cell repertoires in cytomegalovirus infection. TCRdb fed the reads into MiXCR, producing one record per CDR3 protein. The sample includes a few hundred thousand distinct CDR3 sequences, approximately 17% of them seen just once. The sample taken for sequencing was CD8+ T cells from PBMCs. The origin of the receptors is a human donor in good health (CMV status not recorded). Some clones in this sample may be carry-over from other donors' samples.

This clonotype was seen a few times. The J gene is TRBJ2-2, the V gene TRBV11-2, with TRBD1 identical over 9 bases. The V segment lost 6 bases and the J segment 0 bases; nucleotides outside the gene matches: 11. From germline, CDR1 is SGHAT and CDR2 FQNNGV. The length of the CDR3 is 18 residues. Here the CDR3 reads CASRSYTGGFANTGELFF. The CDR3 DNA reads TGTGCCAGCAGATCGTACACAGGGGGCTTTGCGAACACCGGGGAGCTGTTTTTT.

This clonotype came up many times. The chain couples TRBV28 to TRBJ2-2; tentative D call: TRBD2 (6 bases). The CDR3 covers 15 residues. V was trimmed by 1 base and J by 4 bases, leaving 10 bases between them. CDR1 and CDR2 from the germline V gene are MDHEN and SYDVKM. CDR3 DNA: TGTGCCAGCAGTTTATTGGCGGGATTCACCGGGGAGCTGTTTTTT. Translating it yields CASSLLAGFTGELFF.

This clonotype was counted many times. J is TRBJ2-7 and V is TRBV28, with TRBD1 matching over 7 bases. In germline, CDR1 is MDHEN, CDR2 SYDVKM. The V gene end was trimmed by 4 bases and the J gene end by 5 bases; junction bases not matched to a gene: 17. The CDR3 has 17 amino acids. CDR3 protein: CASSSVLDRAPVDEQYF. CDR3 nucleotides: TGTGCCAGCAGTTCCGTGTTAGACAGGGCCCCCGTTGACGAGCAGTACTTC.

This clonotype was detected many times. V is TRBV6-2 or TRBV6-3 and J is TRBJ2-3; the D gene is possibly TRBD2 (5 bases). The V and J ends lost 7 bases and 1 base respectively, with 12 bases between them. This CDR3 is built from 14 residues. From germline, CDR1 is MNHEY and CDR2 SVGEGT. CDR3: CASNLGSGTDTQYF. Here the CDR3 DNA reads TGTGCCAGCAACCTGGGGAGCGGCACAGATACGCAGTATTTT.

This clonotype showed up many times. V gene TRBV28 combines with J gene TRBJ2-5, with 8 bases that match TRBD1. The CDR3 is 14 amino acids. Germline trimming cut 3 bases from V and 4 bases from J; bases unmatched to any gene: 4. In germline, CDR1 is MDHEN, CDR2 SYDVKM. For the CDR3, the DNA is TGTGCCAGCAGTTTTCGCCAGGGGGCAGAGACCCAGTACTTC. Residues: CASSFRQGAETQYF. Supplemented by reference TRBV28 and TRBJ2-5, the full variable domain reads DVKVTQSSRYLVKRTGEKVFLECVQDMDHENMFWYRQDPGLGLRLIYFSYDVKMKEKGDIPEGYSVSREKKERFSLILESASTNQTSMYLCASSFRQGAETQYFGPGTRLLVL.